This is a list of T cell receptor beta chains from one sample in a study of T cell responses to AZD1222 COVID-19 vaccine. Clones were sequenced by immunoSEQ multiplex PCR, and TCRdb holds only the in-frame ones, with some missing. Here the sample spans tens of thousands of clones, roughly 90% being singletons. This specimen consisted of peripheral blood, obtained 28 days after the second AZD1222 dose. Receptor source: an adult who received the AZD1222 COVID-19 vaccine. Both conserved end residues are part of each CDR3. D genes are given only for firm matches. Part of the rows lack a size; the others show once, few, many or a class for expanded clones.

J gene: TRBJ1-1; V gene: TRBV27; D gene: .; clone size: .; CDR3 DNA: TGTGCCAGCAGTTCGCCCGGGACGGGTAGGGAAGCTTTCTTT; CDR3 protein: CASSSPGTGREAFF
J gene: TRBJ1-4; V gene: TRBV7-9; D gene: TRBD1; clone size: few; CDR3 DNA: TGTGCCACCGACAGGGTAAATGAAAAACTGTTTTTT; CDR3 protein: CATDRVNEKLFF
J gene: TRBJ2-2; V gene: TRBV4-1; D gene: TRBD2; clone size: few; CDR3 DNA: TGCGCCAGCAGCCCCGAAACTAGCGGGAGGGACGGGGAGCTGTTTTTT; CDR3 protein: CASSPETSGRDGELFF
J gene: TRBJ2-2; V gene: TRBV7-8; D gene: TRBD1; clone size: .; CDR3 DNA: TGTGCCAGCAGACGGGGACAGGCGAACACCGGGGAGCTGTTTTTT; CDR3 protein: CASRRGQANTGELFF
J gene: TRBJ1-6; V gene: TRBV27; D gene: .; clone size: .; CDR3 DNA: TGTGCCGTGAAAACAGGCGATAATTCACCCCTCCACTTT; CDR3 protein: CAVKTGDNSPLHF
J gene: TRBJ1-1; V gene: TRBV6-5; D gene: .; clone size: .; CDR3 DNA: TGTGCCAGCAGTTATGGTGGTGAGGGAGCTTTCTTT; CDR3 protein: CASSYGGEGAFF
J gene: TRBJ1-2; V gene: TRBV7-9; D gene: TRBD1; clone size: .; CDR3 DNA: TGTGCCAGCAGCTTTGCAAGGAGGACAGGGGCCGATGGCTACACCTTC; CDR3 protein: CASSFARRTGADGYTF
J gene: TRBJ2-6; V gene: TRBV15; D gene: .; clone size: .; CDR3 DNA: TGTGCCACCAGCAGGACTGGGACTGGGGCCAACGTCCTGACTTTC; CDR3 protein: CATSRTGTGANVLTF
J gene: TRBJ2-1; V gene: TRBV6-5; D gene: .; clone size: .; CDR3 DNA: TGTGCCAGCAGTCCAGGGGGGGGATCCTACAATGAGCAGTTCTTC; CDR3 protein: CASSPGGGSYNEQFF
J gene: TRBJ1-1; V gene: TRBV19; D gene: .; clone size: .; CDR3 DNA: TGTGCCAGTAGTGCTGGACAGCCCCGACAGAACACTGAAGCTTTCTTT; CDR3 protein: CASSAGQPRQNTEAFF
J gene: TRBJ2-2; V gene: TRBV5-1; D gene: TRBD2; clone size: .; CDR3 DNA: TGCGCCAGCACGGCGGGAGTAATCACCGGGGAGCTGTTTTTT; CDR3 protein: CASTAGVITGELFF
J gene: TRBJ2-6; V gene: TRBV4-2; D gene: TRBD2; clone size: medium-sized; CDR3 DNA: TGTGCCAGCAGCCAAGATGGGGGGGCTGGGGCCAACGTCCTGACTTTC; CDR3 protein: CASSQDGGAGANVLTF
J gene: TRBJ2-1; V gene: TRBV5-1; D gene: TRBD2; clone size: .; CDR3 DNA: TGCGCCAGCAGCCCTGGTGGTCTAGCGGGAAACAATGAGCAGTTCTTC; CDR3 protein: CASSPGGLAGNNEQFF
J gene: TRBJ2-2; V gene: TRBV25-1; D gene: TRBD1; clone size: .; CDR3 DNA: TGTGCCAGCAGCGCAAATATGATACAGGGGGACACCGGGGAGCTGTTTTTT; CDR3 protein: CASSANMIQGDTGELFF
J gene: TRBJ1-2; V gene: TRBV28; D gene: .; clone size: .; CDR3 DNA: TGTGCCAGCAGTCCTCGGCAACCAAACTATGGCTACACCTTC; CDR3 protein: CASSPRQPNYGYTF
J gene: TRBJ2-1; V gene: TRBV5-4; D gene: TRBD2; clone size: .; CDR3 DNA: TGTGCCAGCAGCTTGGAAGTGGGAGGGCTCGGTGAGCAGTTCTTC; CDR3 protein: CASSLEVGGLGEQFF
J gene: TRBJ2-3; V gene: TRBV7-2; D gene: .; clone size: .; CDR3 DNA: TGTGCCAGCAGCTTTAGGAGCGCTGTTATAACAGATACGCAGTATTTT; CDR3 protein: CASSFRSAVITDTQYF
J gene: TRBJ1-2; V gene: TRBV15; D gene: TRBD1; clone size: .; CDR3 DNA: TGTGCCACCAGCAGAGATCTGAGGCGGACAGGGGGCGCGGATGGCTACACCTTC; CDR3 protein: CATSRDLRRTGGADGYTF
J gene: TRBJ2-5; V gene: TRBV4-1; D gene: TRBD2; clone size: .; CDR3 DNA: TGCGCCAGCAGCCCCCCGTTTTTTTTGGTAGCGGGAGTCCAAGAGACCCAGTACTTC; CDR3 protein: CASSPPFFLVAGVQETQYF
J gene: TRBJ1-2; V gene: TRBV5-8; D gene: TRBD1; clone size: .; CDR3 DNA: TGTGCCAGCAGCTTGAAACAGGGGGCGCTTGGCTACACCTTC; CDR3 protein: CASSLKQGALGYTF
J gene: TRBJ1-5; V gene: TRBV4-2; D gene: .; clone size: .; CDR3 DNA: TGTGCCAGCAGCCAAGATGGTCGGGGACTTCAGCCCCAGCATTTT; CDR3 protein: CASSQDGRGLQPQHF
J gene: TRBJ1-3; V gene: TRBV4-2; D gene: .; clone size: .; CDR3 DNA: TGTGCCAGCAGCCCAGATGGAAACACCATATATTTT; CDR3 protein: CASSPDGNTIYF
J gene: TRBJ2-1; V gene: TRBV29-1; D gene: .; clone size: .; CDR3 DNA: TGCAGCGGCTTAGCAGCTTCCTCCTACAATGAGCAGTTCTTC; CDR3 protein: CSGLAASSYNEQFF
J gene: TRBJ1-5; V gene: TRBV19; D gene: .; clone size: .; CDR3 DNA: TGTGCCAGTAGTATCCAGGGGTATCAGCCCCAGCATTTT; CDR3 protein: CASSIQGYQPQHF
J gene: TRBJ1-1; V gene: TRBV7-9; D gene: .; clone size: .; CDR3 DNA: TGTGCCAGCACCTCACCCCTGACTGGCCGTGAAGCTTTCTTT; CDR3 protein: CASTSPLTGREAFF
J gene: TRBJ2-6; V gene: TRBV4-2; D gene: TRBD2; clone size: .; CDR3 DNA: TGTGCCAGCAGCCAAGATCCGGGAGGTGGGGCCAACGTCCTGACTTTC; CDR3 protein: CASSQDPGGGANVLTF
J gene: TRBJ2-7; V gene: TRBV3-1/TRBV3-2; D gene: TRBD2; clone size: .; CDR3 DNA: TGTGCCAGCAGCCGAGGCGGGAGAATCTACGAGCAGTACTTC; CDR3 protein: CASSRGGRIYEQYF
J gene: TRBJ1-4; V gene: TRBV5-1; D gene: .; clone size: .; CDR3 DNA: TGCGCCAGCAGCCCAGACACTAATGAAAAACTGTTTTTT; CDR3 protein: CASSPDTNEKLFF
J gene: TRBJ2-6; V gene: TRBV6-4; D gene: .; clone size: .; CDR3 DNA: TGTGCCAGCAGTGACCGGGACTCTGGGGCCAACGTCCTGACTTTC; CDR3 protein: CASSDRDSGANVLTF
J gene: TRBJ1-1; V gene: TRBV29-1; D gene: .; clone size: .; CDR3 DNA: TGCAGCGTTGAAGAGGGGATCAGTGAAGCTTTCTTT; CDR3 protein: CSVEEGISEAFF
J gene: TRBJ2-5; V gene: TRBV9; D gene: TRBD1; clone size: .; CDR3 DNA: TGTGCCAGCAGTGCCTGGCCGGACAGGGGGCTAGAGGAGACCCAGTACTTC; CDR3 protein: CASSAWPDRGLEETQYF
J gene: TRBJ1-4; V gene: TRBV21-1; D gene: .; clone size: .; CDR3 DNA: TGTGCCAGCGGTCTTCAGGGTCGAAAAACTGTTTTT; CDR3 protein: CASGLQGRKTVF
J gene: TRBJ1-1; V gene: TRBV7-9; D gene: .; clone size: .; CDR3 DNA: TGTGCCAGCAGCTTAGATCTGGGTCCGGGCGTCACTGAAGCTTTCTTT; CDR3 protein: CASSLDLGPGVTEAFF
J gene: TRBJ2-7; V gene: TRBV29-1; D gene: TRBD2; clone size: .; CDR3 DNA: TGCAGCGTTGCTTCCGGGACTAGGGCCCACGAGCAGTACTTC; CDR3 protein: CSVASGTRAHEQYF
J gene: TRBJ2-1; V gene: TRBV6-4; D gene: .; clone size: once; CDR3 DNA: TGTGCCAGCAGTGAGATGCAGGGGGGCTACAATGAGCAGTTCTTC; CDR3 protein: CASSEMQGGYNEQFF
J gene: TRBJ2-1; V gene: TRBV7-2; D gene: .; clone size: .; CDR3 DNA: TGTGCCAGCAGCTCACAGGGTCCCTCCTACAATGAGCAGTTCTTC; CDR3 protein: CASSSQGPSYNEQFF
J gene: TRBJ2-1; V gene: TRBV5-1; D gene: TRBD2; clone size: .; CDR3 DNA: TGCGCCAGCCGGACTAGCGGGAGTCCAGACTCCTACAATGAGCAGTTCTTC; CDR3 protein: CASRTSGSPDSYNEQFF
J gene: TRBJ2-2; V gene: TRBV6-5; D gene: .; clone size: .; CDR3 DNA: TGTGCCAGCATAAGCTCGAACACCGGGGAGCTGTTTTTT; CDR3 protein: CASISSNTGELFF
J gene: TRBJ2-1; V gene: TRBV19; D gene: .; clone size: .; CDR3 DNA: TGTGCCAGTAGTCCTTGGAAATCCCCGAGCAATGAGCAGTTCTTC; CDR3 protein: CASSPWKSPSNEQFF
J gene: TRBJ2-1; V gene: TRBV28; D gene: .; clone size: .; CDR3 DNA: TGTGCCAGCAGTCCCCAGGCCCGCCGGGCCAGACGAGAATACAATGAGCAGTTCTTC; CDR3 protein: CASSPQARRARREYNEQFF
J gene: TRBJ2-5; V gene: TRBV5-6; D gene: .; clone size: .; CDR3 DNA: TGTGCCAGCAGCTTTAGGGGTCAAGAGACCCAGTACTTC; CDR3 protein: CASSFRGQETQYF
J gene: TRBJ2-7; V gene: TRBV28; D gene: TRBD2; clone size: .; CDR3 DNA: TGTGCCAGCAGTATCGGGACTAGCGACCCCTACGAGCAGTACTTC; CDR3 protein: CASSIGTSDPYEQYF
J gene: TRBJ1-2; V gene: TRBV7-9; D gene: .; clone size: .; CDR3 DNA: TGTGCCAGCAGCTTAGCCCAGAACTATGGCTACACCTTC; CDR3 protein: CASSLAQNYGYTF
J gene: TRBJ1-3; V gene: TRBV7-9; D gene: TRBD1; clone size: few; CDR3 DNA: TGTGCCAGCAGCCCCCTGACGACAGGGCGCCTCGGAAACACCATATATTTT; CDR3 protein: CASSPLTTGRLGNTIYF
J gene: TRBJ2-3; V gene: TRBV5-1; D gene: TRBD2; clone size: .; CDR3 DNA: TGCGCCAGCGGCTTCGCGGGAGTCGGAGGAACAGATACGCAGTATTTT; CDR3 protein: CASGFAGVGGTDTQYF